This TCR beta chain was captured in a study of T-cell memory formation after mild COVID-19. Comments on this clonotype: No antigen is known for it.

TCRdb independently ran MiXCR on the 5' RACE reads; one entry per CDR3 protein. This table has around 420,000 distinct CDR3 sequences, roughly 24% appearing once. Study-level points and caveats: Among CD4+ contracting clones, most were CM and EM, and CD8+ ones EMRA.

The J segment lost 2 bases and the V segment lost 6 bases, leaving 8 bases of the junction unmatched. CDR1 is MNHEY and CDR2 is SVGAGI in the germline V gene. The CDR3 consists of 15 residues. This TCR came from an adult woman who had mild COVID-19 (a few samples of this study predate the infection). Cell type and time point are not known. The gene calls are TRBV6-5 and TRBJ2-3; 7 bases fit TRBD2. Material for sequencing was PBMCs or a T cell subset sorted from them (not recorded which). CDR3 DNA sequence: TGTGCCAGCAGAGAAAGCGGGACTACCACAGATACGCAGTATTTT. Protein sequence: CASRESGTTTDTQYF.